Sequencing of this TCR beta chain was carried out in a study of cytomegalovirus exposure and HLA in healthy donors. The PCR employed 60 Vbeta primers together with 13 Jbeta primers. Some clones are missing from TCRdb's copy, which holds only in-frame ones; the method was immunoSEQ multiplex PCR. Found here are some 130,000 clones, just under 80% of them singletons; the top ten hold around 4.8%. Germline assignment: CDR1 LGHNT and CDR2 FRNRAP. J was trimmed by 3 bases and V by 6 bases; bases with no gene match: 5. CDR3 length equals 14 residues. The sequence was collected from a man aged 30 to 45 in good health. Sequencing was carried out using PBMCs. The rearrangement uses TRBV12-5 and TRBJ1-5; the match to TRBD1 covers 7 bases. DNA for the CDR3: TGTGCTAGTGGACCGGACAGGCTCAATCAGCCCCAGCATTTT. Its translation: CASGPDRLNQPQHF.